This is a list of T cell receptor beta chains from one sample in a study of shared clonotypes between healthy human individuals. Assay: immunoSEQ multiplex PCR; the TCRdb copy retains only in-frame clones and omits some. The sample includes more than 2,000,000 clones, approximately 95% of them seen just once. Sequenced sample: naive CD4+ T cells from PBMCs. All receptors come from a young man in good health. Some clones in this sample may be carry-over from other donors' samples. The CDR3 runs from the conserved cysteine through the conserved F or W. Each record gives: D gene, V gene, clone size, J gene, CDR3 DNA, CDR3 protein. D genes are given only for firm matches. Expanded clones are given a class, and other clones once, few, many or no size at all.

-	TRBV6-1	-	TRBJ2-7	TGTGCCAGCAGTGCCGACTTGCGGGAGCAGTACTTC	CASSADLREQYF
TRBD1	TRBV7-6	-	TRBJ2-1	TGTGCCAGCAGTGCAAGACAGGGGACTGAGCAGTTCTTC	CASSARQGTEQFF
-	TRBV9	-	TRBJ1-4	TGTGCCAGCAGCGTAGCCCAGGGCGGTGAAAAACTGTTTTTT	CASSVAQGGEKLFF
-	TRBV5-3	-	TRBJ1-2	-	CARSLFGPGPRGYTF
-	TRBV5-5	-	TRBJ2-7	TGTGCCAGCAGCTTGGGACCTGGGGCCTACGAGCAGTACTTC	CASSLGPGAYEQYF
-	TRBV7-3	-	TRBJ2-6	TGTGCCAGCGCGCCAGGGGTTCCTGGGGCCAACGTCCTGACTTTC	CASAPGVPGANVLTF
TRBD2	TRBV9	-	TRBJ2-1	TGTGCCAGCAGCCCCCGGGGTAGCGGGGTCTACAATGAGCAGTTCTTC	CASSPRGSGVYNEQFF
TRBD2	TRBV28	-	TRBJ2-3	TGTGCCACGTTCTCCCTCGCGGCAACTAGCGTAGATACGCAGTATTTT	CATFSLAATSVDTQYF
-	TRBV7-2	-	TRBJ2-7	TGTGCCAGCAGCCCTAGGCCCCCCTACGAGCAGTACTTC	CASSPRPPYEQYF
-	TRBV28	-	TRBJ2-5	TGTGCCAGCAGCCCGCCAGCCGTGACCCAGTACTTC	CASSPPAVTQYF
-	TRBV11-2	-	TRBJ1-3	TGTGCCAGCAGCTCCCGGGATATTGGAAACACCATATATTTT	CASSSRDIGNTIYF
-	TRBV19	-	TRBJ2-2	TGTGCCAGTAGTATATGGGGAACAGGATCTGGCGGGGAGCTGTTTTTT	CASSIWGTGSGGELFF
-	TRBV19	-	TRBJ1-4	TGTGCCAGTAGTGCCCCACGGGGAGGGCCGGAAAAACTGTTTTTT	CASSAPRGGPEKLFF
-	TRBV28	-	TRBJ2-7	TGTGCCAGCAGTTTATATCGGGGCGAAGGCTACGAGCAGTACTTC	CASSLYRGEGYEQYF
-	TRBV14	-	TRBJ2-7	TGTGCCAGCCGCCGAGGGGGTAGCTCCTACGAGCAGTACTTC	CASRRGGSSYEQYF
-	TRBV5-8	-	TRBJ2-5	TGTGCCAGCAGCCCCCGCTGGGGAATCCAAGAGACCCAGTACTTC	CASSPRWGIQETQYF
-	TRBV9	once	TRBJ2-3	TGTGCCAGCAGCGTTACCGGGATGCCGGCAGATACGCAGTATTTT	CASSVTGMPADTQYF
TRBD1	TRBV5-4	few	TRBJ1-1	TGTGCCAGCAGCTCCCCGGGACAGGGGAACACTGAAGCTTTCTTT	CASSSPGQGNTEAFF
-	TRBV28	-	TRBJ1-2	TGTGCCAGCAGACATCTGGGGGAGATCTATGGCTACACCTTC	CASRHLGEIYGYTF
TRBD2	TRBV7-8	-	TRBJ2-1	TGTGCCAGCAGCTTCCAGAGCGGGAGGGTAGTCGATGAGCAGTTCTTC	CASSFQSGRVVDEQFF
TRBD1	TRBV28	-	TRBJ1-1	TGTGCCAGCAGTTTGGGGACAAGCAGGGGGGCTTTCTTT	CASSLGTSRGAFF
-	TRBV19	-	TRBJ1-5	TGTGCCAGTAGTATGACTTGGTCTCGGGGGGGCAATCAGCCCCAGCATTTT	CASSMTWSRGGNQPQHF
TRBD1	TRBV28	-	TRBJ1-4	TGTGCCAGCAGTGCCCGACAGGGGCATAATGAAAAACTGTTTTTT	CASSARQGHNEKLFF
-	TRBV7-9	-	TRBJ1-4	TGTGCCAGCAGCGGTCGACAGACTTCGGATGAAAAACTGTTTTTT	CASSGRQTSDEKLFF
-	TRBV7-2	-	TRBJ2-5	TGTGCCAGCAGCTTAGGCCTCGGGGCACCGTACCAAGAGACCCAGTACTTC	CASSLGLGAPYQETQYF
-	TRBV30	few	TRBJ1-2	TGTGCCACAGAGAGGGGGGGCAAATGGAATGGCTACACCTTC	CATERGGKWNGYTF
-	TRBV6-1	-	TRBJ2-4	TGTGCCAGCAGTGAAGCGGGAAAGACAAACATTCAGTACTTC	CASSEAGKTNIQYF
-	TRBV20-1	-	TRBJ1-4	TGCAGTGCTTCGAACAGCGAAAAACTGTTTTTT	CSASNSEKLFF
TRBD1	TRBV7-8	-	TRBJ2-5	TGTGCCAGCAGCTTAGAGGGGGCAGGCCGGGTCCGAGAGACCCAGTACTTC	CASSLEGAGRVRETQYF
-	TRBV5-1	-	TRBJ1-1	TGCGCCAGCAGCTTGGGATCAGCGCGAAGGTACACTGAAGCTTTCTTT	CASSLGSARRYTEAFF
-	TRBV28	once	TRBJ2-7	TGTGCCAGCAGAGCCTCCTACGAGCAGTACTTC	CASRASYEQYF
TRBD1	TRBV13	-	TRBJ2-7	TGTGCCAGCAGCTTAAGGGGGCTGTACGAGCAGTACTTC	CASSLRGLYEQYF
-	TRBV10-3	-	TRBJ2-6	TGTGCCATCAGTGGATCACAGGAGGCCAACGTCCTGACTTTC	CAISGSQEANVLTF
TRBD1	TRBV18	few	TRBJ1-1	TGTGCCAGCTCACCCTTGGACAGGAATAAACCGAACACTGAAGCTTTCTTT	CASSPLDRNKPNTEAFF
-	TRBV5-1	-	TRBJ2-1	TGCGCCAGCAGCTTGTCAGGGCGTACATCCTACAATGAGCAGTTCTTC	CASSLSGRTSYNEQFF
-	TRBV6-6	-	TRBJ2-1	TGTGCCAGCAGTTACTTCAGTAACAATGAGCAGTTCTTC	CASSYFSNNEQFF
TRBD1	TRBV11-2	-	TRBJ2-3	TGTGCCAGCAGCCCGCTTCGGGACAGGGGGTTTACAGATACGCAGTATTTT	CASSPLRDRGFTDTQYF
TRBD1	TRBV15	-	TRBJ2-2	TGTGCCACCAGCAGAGACCACACCGTGACAGGGGGGCTGTTTTTT	CATSRDHTVTGGLFF
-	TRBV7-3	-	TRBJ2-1	TGTGCCAGCAGCTCCGCCGGGCCCCCCTCGGGGCAGTTCTTC	CASSSAGPPSGQFF
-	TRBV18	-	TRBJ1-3	TGTGCCAGCTCACCTTCTAAGGCGGGTGGAAACACCATATATTTT	CASSPSKAGGNTIYF
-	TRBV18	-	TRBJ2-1	TGTGCCAGCTCCCAAAGAGGGATTAATGAGCAGTTCTTC	CASSQRGINEQFF
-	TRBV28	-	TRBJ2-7	TGTGCCAGCAGTCTCACAGGGTTCGGGCAGTACTTC	CASSLTGFGQYF
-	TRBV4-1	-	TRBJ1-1	TGCGCCAGCAGCCAAGAACAGAGCAACACTGAAGCTTTCTTT	CASSQEQSNTEAFF
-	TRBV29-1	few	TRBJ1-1	TGCAGCGTTGCAGGACTGAGGATGAACACTGAAGCTTTCTTT	CSVAGLRMNTEAFF
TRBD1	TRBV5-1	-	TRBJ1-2	TGCGCCAGCAGCCGGACAGGGGTCTATGGCTACACCTTC	CASSRTGVYGYTF
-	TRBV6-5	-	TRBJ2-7	TGTGCCAGCAGCTACTCGGGGGAGCAGTACTTC	CASSYSGEQYF
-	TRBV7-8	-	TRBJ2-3	TGTGCCAGCAGCTTAGATAGAAGCCCAGATACGCAGTATTTT	CASSLDRSPDTQYF
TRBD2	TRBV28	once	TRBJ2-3	TGTGCCAGCAGTACTAGCGGGGCCAGGGCAGATACGCAGTATTTT	CASSTSGARADTQYF
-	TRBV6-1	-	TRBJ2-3	TGTGCCAGCAGCGTCGGACAGCCCCGCACAGATACGCAGTATTTT	CASSVGQPRTDTQYF
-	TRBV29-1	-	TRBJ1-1	TGCAGCGTTGCACGGATGCTGAACACTGAAGCTTTCTTT	CSVARMLNTEAFF
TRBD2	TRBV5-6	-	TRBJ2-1	TGTGCCAGCAGCCCGGGACTAGCGGGAGGGAAGTTCTTC	CASSPGLAGGKFF
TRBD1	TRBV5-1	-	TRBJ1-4	TGCGCCAGCAGCTTAAGTGGACAGGCCGTAAATGAAAAACTGTTTTTT	CASSLSGQAVNEKLFF